The rows below give T cell receptor beta chains drawn from one sample of a study of siplizumab effects on memory and regulatory T cells. The repertoire was sequenced with immunoSEQ multiplex PCR; TCRdb's copy has only in-frame clones and lacks some. The sample includes around 110,000 clones, roughly 94% of them seen just once. The source material was non-Treg CD4+ T cells sorted from blood. These receptors were taken from a human donor in good health. Both conserved end residues are part of each CDR3. A D gene is named only where the DNA matches it firmly. Where a row states a size, it is once, few, many or the class of an expanded clone; other rows omit it.

clone_size j_call v_call d_call cdr3_aa cdr3_nt
- TRBJ1-1 TRBV6-5 - CASSYGRGSTEAFF TGTGCCAGCAGTTACGGTAGGGGTAGCACTGAAGCTTTCTTT
- TRBJ1-2 TRBV5-4 TRBD1 CASSLALGTGGGYTF TGTGCCAGCAGCTTGGCCCTCGGGACAGGGGGCGGCTACACCTTC
once TRBJ2-5 TRBV4-2 TRBD2 CASSQERTSGRGGQTQYF TGTGCCAGCAGCCAAGAGCGGACTAGCGGGAGAGGCGGGCAGACCCAGTACTTC
- TRBJ2-5 TRBV11-2 TRBD2 CASAGGEETQYF TGTGCCAGCGCGGGGGGGGAAGAGACCCAGTACTTC
- TRBJ1-1 TRBV29-1 TRBD1 CSVEQTGDTEAFF TGCAGCGTTGAACAGACAGGGGACACTGAAGCTTTCTTT
- TRBJ1-1 TRBV6-5 - CASSYVTVNPAEAFF TGTGCCAGCAGTTACGTCACAGTCAATCCCGCTGAAGCTTTCTTT
- TRBJ2-7 TRBV7-8 TRBD1 CASRTSQGAYEQYF TGTGCCAGCAGGACCTCCCAGGGGGCCTACGAGCAGTACTTC
- TRBJ1-1 TRBV14 - CASSRSLGQGNTEAFF TGTGCCAGCAGTCGGTCCCTTGGTCAGGGGAACACTGAAGCTTTCTTT
- TRBJ2-3 TRBV6-1 - CASKSTGSADTQYF TGTGCCAGCAAATCAACGGGGTCGGCAGATACGCAGTATTTT
- TRBJ1-2 TRBV7-9 TRBD1 CASSSWGTERYTF TGTGCCAGCAGCTCATGGGGGACAGAGCGCTACACCTTC
- TRBJ1-6 TRBV7-2 TRBD1 CASSPDRGSPLHF TGTGCCAGCAGCCCAGACAGGGGTTCACCCCTCCACTTT
- TRBJ2-1 TRBV5-5 TRBD1 CASSLGRQGENEQFF TGTGCCAGCAGCTTGGGGCGACAGGGTGAAAATGAGCAGTTCTTC
- TRBJ1-3 TRBV2 TRBD1 CASSDDRGSGNTIYF TGTGCCAGCAGCGATGACAGGGGCTCTGGAAACACCATATATTTT
- TRBJ2-7 TRBV6-5 - CASSRGLSYEQYF TGTGCCAGCAGCCGGGGGCTCTCCTACGAGCAGTACTTC
- TRBJ2-7 TRBV6-5 - CASGRGTDEQYF TGTGCCAGCGGAAGAGGAACTGACGAGCAGTACTTC
- TRBJ2-1 TRBV6-5 - CATGRGNEQFF TGTGCGACGGGCAGGGGCAATGAGCAGTTCTTC
- TRBJ1-1 TRBV6-5 - CASNIGGGMNTEAFF TGTGCCAGCAATATCGGCGGGGGTATGAACACTGAAGCTTTCTTT
- TRBJ1-1 TRBV20-1 - CSVGKNTEAFF TGCAGTGTGGGCAAGAACACTGAAGCTTTCTTT
- TRBJ2-7 TRBV6-1 TRBD2 CAGRTRFYEQYF TGTGCCGGCCGGACTAGATTCTACGAGCAGTACTTC
- TRBJ1-5 TRBV7-2 - CASSTRTDQPQHF TGTGCCAGCAGCACCAGGACAGATCAGCCCCAGCATTTT
- TRBJ2-3 TRBV19 - CASSMPSQGHFTDTQYF TGTGCCAGTAGTATGCCCTCACAGGGCCACTTCACAGATACGCAGTATTTT
- TRBJ2-3 TRBV29-1 TRBD1 CSGGQGTDTQYF TGCAGCGGGGGACAGGGGACAGATACGCAGTATTTT
- TRBJ2-3 TRBV6-1 TRBD1 CASSGHGTGVPGAQYF TGTGCCAGCAGTGGACATGGGACAGGGGTTCCTGGCGCGCAGTATTTT
- TRBJ2-1 TRBV9 - CASVRGPGGDEQFF TGTGCCAGCGTCCGGGGGCCCGGAGGCGATGAGCAGTTCTTC
- TRBJ1-6 TRBV7-9 - CASSPGLSNSPLHF TGTGCCAGCAGTCCGGGACTTTCTAATTCACCCCTCCACTTT
- TRBJ2-7 TRBV28 - CASSLSTYEQYF TGTGCCAGCAGTTTAAGTACCTACGAGCAGTACTTC
- TRBJ2-3 TRBV4-2 TRBD2 CASSQLLAGGSLDTQYF TGTGCCAGCAGCCAGTTACTAGCGGGGGGGTCTTTAGATACGCAGTATTTT
- TRBJ1-1 TRBV5-1 - CASSLVRHTEAFF TGCGCCAGCAGCTTGGTCAGACACACTGAAGCTTTCTTT
- TRBJ2-6 TRBV7-6 - CASSSTTGGANVLTF TGTGCCAGCAGCTCCACAACGGGAGGGGCCAACGTCCTGACTTTC
- TRBJ1-2 TRBV27 - CASSSRDLRGGYTF TGTGCCAGCAGTTCGAGGGACCTCCGAGGGGGCTACACCTTC
- TRBJ1-2 TRBV16 TRBD1 CASSLRTGGGSSDGYTF TGTGCCAGCAGCCTGCGGACAGGGGGCGGCAGTTCGGATGGCTACACCTTC
- TRBJ2-7 TRBV7-9 - CASSFGQGHYEQYF TGTGCCAGCAGCTTTGGTCAGGGGCACTACGAGCAGTACTTC
- TRBJ1-2 TRBV10-1 TRBD1 CASSMTGGHGYTF TGCGCCAGCAGTATGACAGGGGGGCATGGCTACACCTTC
- TRBJ1-5 TRBV7-9 - CASSLGSGHQISNQPQHF TGTGCCAGCAGCTTAGGATCCGGACACCAGATTAGCAATCAGCCCCAGCATTTT
- TRBJ2-5 TRBV23-1 - CASSQMTHKQETQYF TGCGCCAGCAGTCAAATGACACATAAACAAGAGACCCAGTACTTC
- TRBJ1-6 TRBV2 TRBD1 CASMKEGASYNSPLHF TGTGCCAGCATGAAGGAGGGGGCCTCCTATAATTCACCCCTCCACTTT
- TRBJ2-3 TRBV4-1 TRBD1 CASSQEDRGRTDTQYF TGCGCCAGCAGCCAAGAGGACAGGGGGCGGACAGATACGCAGTATTTT
- TRBJ2-6 TRBV5-1 - CASSLGGAGANVLTF TGCGCCAGCAGCTTGGGAGGGGCGGGGGCCAACGTCCTGACTTTC
- TRBJ2-7 TRBV18 - CASSPYPGTGDEQYF TGTGCCAGCTCACCATATCCGGGAACTGGCGACGAGCAGTACTTC
- TRBJ2-5 TRBV9 TRBD1 CASSRRTGQETQYF TGTGCCAGCAGCCGGAGGACAGGGCAAGAGACCCAGTACTTC
- TRBJ2-5 TRBV5-1 - CASSLGSGPETQYF TGCGCCAGCAGCTTGGGTTCGGGGCCAGAGACCCAGTACTTC